Following are 22 T cell receptor beta chains from one sample sequenced in a study of cytomegalovirus exposure and HLA in healthy donors. PCR was performed using 60 Vbeta and 13 Jbeta primers. Produced via immunoSEQ multiplex PCR; TCRdb's table is partial and in-frame only. The sample comprises some 150,000 clones, approximately 9% of which are singletons, and around 7% rests with the top ten. The sequenced sample consisted of PBMCs. The receptor set was obtained from a woman between 40 and 55 years old in good health and CMV-seropositive.

This clone was counted a few times. This chain connects TRBV5-1 to TRBJ1-1; D call uncertain. Between the trimmed V and J ends, which lost 0 bases and 3 bases, there was a span of 12 bases. This CDR3 contains 15 residues. The germline CDR1 and CDR2 sequences are SGHRS and YFSETQ. The DNA of the CDR3 is TGCGCCAGCAGCTTGGAGCGGGAGACGTACACTGAAGCTTTCTTT. As protein: CASSLERETYTEAFF.

The genes are TRBV6-5 and TRBJ1-3, with 7 bases that match TRBD1. The CDR3 has 14 amino acids. The germline V gene encodes CDR1 MNHEY and CDR2 SVGAGI. After removal of 6 bases from V and 4 bases from J, the junction contained 6 bases not matched to a gene. The CDR3 DNA reads as TGTGCCAGCAGCCCTCCGACAGGGGGAAACACCATATATTTT. Protein: CASSPPTGGNTIYF.

This clone was seen a few times. The chain is built from TRBV9 and TRBJ2-5; D remains unclear. The V and J ends lost 5 bases and 5 bases respectively, with 13 bases between them. Germline-derived CDR1 and CDR2 are SGDLS and YYNGEE. This CDR3 has 13 amino acids. The CDR3 bases are TGTGCCAGCAGTCTCCTAGATTGGGAGACCCAGTACTTC. Protein sequence: CASSLLDWETQYF.

The rearrangement uses TRBV7-9 and TRBJ1-4; TRBD1 matches at 7 bases. Germline-derived CDR1 and CDR2 are SEHNR and FQNEAQ (reference sequence). The CDR3 runs to 14 residues. The V gene end was trimmed by 5 bases and the J gene end by 5 bases; junction bases not matched to a gene: 5. The CDR3 coding sequence is TGTGCCAGCAGCCCGCAGGGGGTCAATGAAAAACTGTTTTTT. Translated, it gives CASSPQGVNEKLFF.

V is TRBV27 and J is TRBJ2-2, with 7 bases lining up with TRBD1. J lost 4 bases, V lost 3 bases, and 5 bases had no gene match. CDR1 and CDR2 (germline): MNHEY, SMNVEV (reference sequence). This CDR3 spans 15 amino acids. The CDR3: CASSFEQGITGELFF. CDR3 sequence (DNA): TGTGCCAGCAGTTTCGAACAGGGGATCACCGGGGAGCTGTTTTTT.

This sequence joins TRBV7-3 and TRBJ2-2; 13 positions agree with TRBD2. J lost 6 bases, V lost 4 bases, and 8 bases had no gene match. The CDR3 totals 17 residues. Germline values: CDR1 SGHTA, CDR2 FQGTGA. The CDR3 bases are TGTGCCAGCAGCTCGCGAACTACTAGCGGGGGGGCCGGGGAGCTGTTTTTT. This encodes CASSSRTTSGGAGELFF.

This clone was seen a few times. The rearrangement joins TRBV9 to TRBJ2-3; D not resolved. The CDR3 loop spans 16 amino acids. Germline CDR1 and CDR2: SGDLS and YYNGEE. The ends were cut back, 4 bases at V and 0 bases at J, with 15 bases in the middle. The CDR3 is CASSPRLESSTDTQYF. The CDR3 region has the DNA TGTGCCAGCAGCCCCCGTCTAGAGTCTAGCACAGATACGCAGTATTTT.

This clone came up a few times. The chain links TRBV6-1 to TRBJ1-1; tentative D call: TRBD1 (6 bases). Germline-derived CDR1 and CDR2 are MNHNS and SASEGT. The length of the CDR3 is 15 residues. V was trimmed by 7 bases and J by 4 bases, leaving 19 bases between them. Here the CDR3 DNA reads TGTGCCAGCATCGAGAAACAGGGCCCGGGCACTGAAGCTTTCTTT. It specifies CASIEKQGPGTEAFF.

The rearrangement links TRBV18 to TRBJ2-7; the match to TRBD1 covers 9 bases. J gave up 4 bases and V 3 bases, and 7 bases lay outside the gene matches. CDR3 length: 15 residues. Germline V gene data show CDR1 as KGHSH and CDR2 as LQKENI. The CDR3: CASSPGQGTGYEQYF. CDR3 nucleotides: TGTGCCAGCTCACCGGGACAGGGAACTGGATACGAGCAGTACTTC.

In its sample, this clone was seen a few times. V is TRBV7-3 and J is TRBJ2-5; 9 bases fit TRBD2. Germline V gives CDR1 SGHTA, CDR2 FQGTGA. The trim removed 3 bases at V and 5 bases at J, leaving 1 base unmatched. CDR3 length: 13 amino acids. DNA of the CDR3: TGTGCCAGCAGCTTGGGACTAGCTGAGACCCAGTACTTC. Translating it yields CASSLGLAETQYF.

This clone was seen only a few times. The chain employs TRBV11-2 and TRBJ2-1, with a weak D call TRBD2 (5 bases). This CDR3 is 15 amino acids long. Germline V CDR1 and CDR2: SGHAT, FQNNGV. Trimming removed 2 bases at V and 5 bases at J, with 13 bases between. CDR3 bases: TGTGCCAGCAGCTTACGGCTGCTAGCAGACAATGAGCAGTTCTTC. Translation: CASSLRLLADNEQFF.

This clone has more than one count but fewer than ten. J is TRBJ2-7 and V is TRBV7-9, with D maybe TRBD2 (7 bases). The CDR3 length is 15 residues. CDR1 and CDR2 from the germline V gene are SEHNR and FQNEAQ (reference sequence). V shed 3 bases and J shed 3 bases, with 15 bases lying between them. The CDR3 protein is CASSFSQGGGYEQYF. CDR3 DNA sequence: TGTGCCAGCAGCTTTAGCCAGGGAGGGGGCTACGAGCAGTACTTC. Together with reference TRBV7-9 and TRBJ2-7, the CDR3 gives the full variable domain: DTGVSQNPRHKITKRGQNVTFRCDPISEHNRLYWYRQTLGQGPEFLTYFQNEAQLEKSRLLSDRFSAERPKGSFSTLEIQRTEQGDSAMYLCASSFSQGGGYEQYFGPGTRLTVT.

This clone appeared a few times. The chain carries TRBV10-3 and TRBJ2-3; D not certain. V was pared by 4 bases and J by 5 bases, with 4 bases between. The CDR3 length is 11 residues. Per germline, CDR1 ENHRY and CDR2 SYGVKD. The chain's CDR3 is CAISAGDTQYF. The CDR3 DNA reads as TGTGCCATCAGTGCCGGAGATACGCAGTATTTT.

V usage is TRBV6-1 and J usage is TRBJ1-2; D may be TRBD1 (5 bases). Per germline, CDR1 MNHNS and CDR2 SASEGT. This CDR3 contains 19 residues. V lost 1 base to trimming and J lost 8 bases, with 29 bases between them. CDR3 region: CASSEGVWTRIRKEPGYTF. DNA of the CDR3: TGTGCCAGCAGTGAAGGAGTTTGGACAAGGATCAGGAAAGAGCCCGGCTACACCTTC.

V and J are TRBV11-2 and TRBJ1-5; possibly TRBD1 for D (6 bases). Germline loops: CDR1 SGHAT, CDR2 FQNNGV. CDR3 size: 15 residues. Deletions cut 4 bases from V and 4 bases from J, with 14 bases between. In DNA, the CDR3 is TGTGCCAGCAGCTCCTCCGGGACACTTAATCAGCCCCAGCATTTT. Encoded protein: CASSSSGTLNQPQHF.

This chain links TRBV2 with TRBJ1-6, with TRBD1 matching over 7 bases. The junction had 6 bases not matched to a gene; V was cut back by 6 bases and J by 7 bases. This CDR3 comprises 14 residues. CDR1 and CDR2 from the germline V gene are SNHLY and FYNNEI. As DNA, the CDR3 is TGTGCCAGCAGGCCCGACAGGGCAAATTCACCCCTCCACTTT. Its translation: CASRPDRANSPLHF.

This clone turned up a few times. The rearrangement joins TRBV6-1 to TRBJ1-5; no clear D. Trimming shortened V by 4 bases and J by 4 bases, and 8 bases separated the two germline ends. The CDR3 is 13 amino acids. Germline assignment: CDR1 MNHNS and CDR2 SASEGT. The CDR3 DNA sequence: TGTGCCAGCAGTGCGAGGGAAAATCAGCCCCAGCATTTT. Translated: CASSARENQPQHF.

This clone appeared a few times. CDR3 DNA sequence: TGTGCCAGCAGCTTAGGGGCGAACACTGAAGCTTTCTTT. Its translation is CASSLGANTEAFF. The chain uses TRBV13 and TRBJ1-1; D remains ambiguous. CDR3 size: 13 residues. Germline assignment: CDR1 PRHDT and CDR2 FYEKMQ (reference sequence). Trimming cost V 0 bases and J 1 base, with 3 bases left between them. Full variable domain (outside the CDR3, taken from reference TRBV13 and TRBJ1-1): AAGVIQSPRHLIKEKRETATLKCYPIPRHDTVYWYQQGPGQDPQFLISFYEKMQSDKGSIPDRFSAQQFSDYHSELNMSSLELGDSALYFCASSLGANTEAFFGQGTRLTVV.

The V and J genes are TRBV19 and TRBJ1-6; a weak D match, TRBD1 (5 bases). CDR3 size: 15 residues. From germline, CDR1 is LNHDA and CDR2 SQIVND (reference sequence). V lost 7 bases and J lost 4, with 14 bases in between. CDR3 DNA sequence: TGTGCCAGTACCCTTGGGGGGATATATAATTCACCCCTCCACTTT. Encoded protein: CASTLGGIYNSPLHF.

This clone was seen a few times. The chain joins TRBV5-1 to TRBJ2-3; D possibly corresponds to TRBD1 (6 bases). The germline V gene has CDR1 SGHRS and CDR2 YFSETQ. This CDR3 has 17 residues. Trimming cost V 0 bases and J 1 base, with 15 bases left between them. Here the CDR3 reads CASSLGGWDTRTDTQYF. The DNA of the CDR3 is TGCGCCAGCAGCTTGGGGGGGTGGGACACACGCACAGATACGCAGTATTTT.

The chain employs TRBV11-2 and TRBJ2-3; D perhaps matches TRBD1 (6 bases). Germline V gene lookup returns CDR1 SGHAT and CDR2 FQNNGV. The V gene lost 2 bases and the J gene lost 4 bases, with 7 bases spanning the gap. The CDR3 sequence is 13 residues long. The CDR3 protein is CASSLRQADTQYF. The DNA of the CDR3 is TGTGCCAGCAGCTTAAGACAGGCAGATACGCAGTATTTT. The full variable domain, rest sourced from reference TRBV11-2 and TRBJ2-3, is EAGVAQSPRYKIIEKRQSVAFWCNPISGHATLYWYQQILGQGPKLLIQFQNNGVVDDSQLPKDRFSAERLKGVDSTLKIQPAKLEDSAVYLCASSLRQADTQYFGPGTRLTVL.

The chain carries TRBV19 and TRBJ1-2; D perhaps matches TRBD1 (6 bases). V lost 6 bases, J lost 2 bases, and 13 bases lay in between. Germline-derived CDR1 and CDR2 are LNHDA and SQIVND (reference sequence). This CDR3 contains 14 residues. CDR3 residues: CASSNRDLNYGYTF. The CDR3 nucleotides read TGTGCCAGTAGCAACAGGGATTTGAACTATGGCTACACCTTC.